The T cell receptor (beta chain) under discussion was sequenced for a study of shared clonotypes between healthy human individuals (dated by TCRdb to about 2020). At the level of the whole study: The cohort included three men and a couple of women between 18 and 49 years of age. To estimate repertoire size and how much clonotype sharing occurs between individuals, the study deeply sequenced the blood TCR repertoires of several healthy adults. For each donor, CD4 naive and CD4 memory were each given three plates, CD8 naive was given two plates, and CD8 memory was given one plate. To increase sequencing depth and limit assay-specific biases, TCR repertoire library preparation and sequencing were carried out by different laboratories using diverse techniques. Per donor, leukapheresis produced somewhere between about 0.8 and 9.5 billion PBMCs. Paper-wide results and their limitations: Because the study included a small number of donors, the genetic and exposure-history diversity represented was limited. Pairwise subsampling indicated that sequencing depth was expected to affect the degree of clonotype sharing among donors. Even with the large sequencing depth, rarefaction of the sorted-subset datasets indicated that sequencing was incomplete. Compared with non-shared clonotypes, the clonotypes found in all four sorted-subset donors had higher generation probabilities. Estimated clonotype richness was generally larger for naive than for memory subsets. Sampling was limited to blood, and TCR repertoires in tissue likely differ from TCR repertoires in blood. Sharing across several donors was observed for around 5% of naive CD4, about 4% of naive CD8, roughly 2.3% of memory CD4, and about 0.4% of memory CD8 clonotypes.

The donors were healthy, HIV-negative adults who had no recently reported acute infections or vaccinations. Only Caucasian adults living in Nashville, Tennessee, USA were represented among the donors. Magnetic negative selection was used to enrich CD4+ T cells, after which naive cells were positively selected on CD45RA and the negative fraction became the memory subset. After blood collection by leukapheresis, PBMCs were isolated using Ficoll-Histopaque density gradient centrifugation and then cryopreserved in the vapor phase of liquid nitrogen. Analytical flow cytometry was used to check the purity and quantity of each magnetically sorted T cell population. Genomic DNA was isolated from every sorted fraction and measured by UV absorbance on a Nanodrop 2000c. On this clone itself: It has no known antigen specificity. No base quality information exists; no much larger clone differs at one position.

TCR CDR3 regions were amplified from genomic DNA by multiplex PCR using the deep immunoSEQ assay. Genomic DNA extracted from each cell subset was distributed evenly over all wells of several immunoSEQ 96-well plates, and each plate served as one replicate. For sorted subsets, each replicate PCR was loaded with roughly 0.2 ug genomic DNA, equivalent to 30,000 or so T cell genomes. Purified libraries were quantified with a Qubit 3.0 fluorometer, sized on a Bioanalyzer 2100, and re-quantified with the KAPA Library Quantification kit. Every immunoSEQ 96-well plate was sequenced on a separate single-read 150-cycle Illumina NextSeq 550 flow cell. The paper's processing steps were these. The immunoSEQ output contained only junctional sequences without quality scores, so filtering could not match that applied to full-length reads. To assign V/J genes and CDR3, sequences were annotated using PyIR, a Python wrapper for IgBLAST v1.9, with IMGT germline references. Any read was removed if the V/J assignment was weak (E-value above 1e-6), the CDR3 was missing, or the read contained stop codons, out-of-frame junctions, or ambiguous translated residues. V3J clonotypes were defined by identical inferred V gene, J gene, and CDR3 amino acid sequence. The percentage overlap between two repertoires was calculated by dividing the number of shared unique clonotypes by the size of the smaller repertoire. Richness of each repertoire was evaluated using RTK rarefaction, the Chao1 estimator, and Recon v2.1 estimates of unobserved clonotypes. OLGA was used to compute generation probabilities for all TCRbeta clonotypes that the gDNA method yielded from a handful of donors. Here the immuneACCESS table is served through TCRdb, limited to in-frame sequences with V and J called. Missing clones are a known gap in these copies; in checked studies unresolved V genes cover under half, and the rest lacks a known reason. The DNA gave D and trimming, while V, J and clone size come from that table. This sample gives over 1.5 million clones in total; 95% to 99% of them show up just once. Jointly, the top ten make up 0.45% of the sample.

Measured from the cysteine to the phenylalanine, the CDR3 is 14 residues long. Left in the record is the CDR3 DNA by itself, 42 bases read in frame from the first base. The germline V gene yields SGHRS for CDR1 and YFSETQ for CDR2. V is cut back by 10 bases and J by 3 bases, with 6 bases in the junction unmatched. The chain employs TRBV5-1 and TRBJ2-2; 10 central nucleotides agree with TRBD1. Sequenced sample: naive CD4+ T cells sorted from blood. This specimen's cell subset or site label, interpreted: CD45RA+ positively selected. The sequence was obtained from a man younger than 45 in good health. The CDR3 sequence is CASGGTGDTGELFF. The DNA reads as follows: TGCGCCTCCGGAGGGACAGGGGACACCGGGGAGCTGTTTTTT.